Below, 8 T cell receptor beta chains from the same sample are listed, as sequenced in a study of T cell responses to AZD1222 COVID-19 vaccine. Sequencing used immunoSEQ multiplex PCR; TCRdb keeps in-frame clones, though not all of them. The sample contains 150,000 or so clones, nearly 95% of which appear only once. The material was peripheral blood, obtained on day 0 of AZD1222 vaccination. The receptors come from an adult in good health.

This chain links TRBV7-3 with TRBJ1-2; D call uncertain. The CDR3 covers 13 residues. The ends were cut back, 2 bases at V and 4 bases at J, with 8 bases in the middle. CDR1 and CDR2 (germline): SGHTA, FQGTGA. The CDR3 sequence is CASSLGDGYGYTF. CDR3 bases: TGTGCCAGCAGCTTAGGCGACGGCTATGGCTACACCTTC.

The chain couples TRBV30 to TRBJ1-5; tentatively, D is TRBD1 (5 bases). Germline loops: CDR1 GTSNPN, CDR2 SVGIG (reference sequence). V was pared by 1 base and J by 6 bases, with 10 bases between. The CDR3 has 13 residues. The CDR3 sequence is CAWSGGEGQPQHF. The CDR3 DNA reads as TGTGCCTGGAGTGGGGGGGAGGGTCAGCCCCAGCATTTT.

This clone appeared a single time. The chain employs TRBV19 and TRBJ2-2, with D possibly being TRBD2 (5 bases). CDR3 size: 13 residues. V was clipped by 7 bases and J by 7 bases, with 13 bases between them. Germline lookup yields CDR1 LNHDA and CDR2 SQIVND (reference sequence). CDR3 sequence (DNA): TGTGCCAGTATGTCGGGCGCGGGCGGGGAGCTGTTTTTT. Protein sequence: CASMSGAGGELFF.

This sequence joins TRBV30 and TRBJ2-7, with a possible D match to TRBD2 (5 bases). This CDR3 is built from 12 residues. Trimming cost V 1 base and J 3 bases, with 7 bases left between them. Germline CDR1 GTSNPN, CDR2 SVGIG (reference sequence). The DNA for the CDR3 is TGTGCCTGGAGTGGAGGAGGCTACGAGCAGTACTTC. Translating gives CAWSGGGYEQYF.

The J gene is TRBJ2-3, the V gene TRBV24-1; 8 nucleotides line up with TRBD1. The CDR3 runs to 15 residues. Trimming removed 4 bases from V and 0 bases from J; junction bases left unmatched: 2. Germline CDR1 reads KGHDR; CDR2 reads SFDVKD. The chain's CDR3 is CATSEQGGSTDTQYF. In DNA, the CDR3 is TGTGCCACCAGTGAACAGGGGGGAAGCACAGATACGCAGTATTTT.

V gene TRBV3-1 (or the pseudogene TRBV3-2) combines with J gene TRBJ2-1; perhaps TRBD1 as D (6 bases). The V gene lost 5 bases and the J gene lost 6 bases, with 8 bases spanning the gap. From germline, CDR1 is LGHDT and CDR2 YNNKEL (reference sequence). The CDR3 is 12 residues long. The CDR3 DNA sequence: TGTGCCAGCAGCGCACAGGGCAATGAGCAGTTCTTC. Protein sequence: CASSAQGNEQFF.

The genes are TRBV30 and TRBJ1-1; 7 nucleotides agree with TRBD1. The length of the CDR3 is 13 residues. The germline CDR1 and CDR2 sequences are GTSNPN and SVGIG (reference sequence). Trimming removed 1 base from V and 3 bases from J; junction bases left unmatched: 2. CDR3 coding DNA: TGTGCCTGGAGTGGGACAGGATACACTGAAGCTTTCTTT. Translated: CAWSGTGYTEAFF.

In this sample, this clone turned up a few times. This chain uses TRBV6-5 with TRBJ1-1, with D possibly TRBD1 on 5 matching bases. The CDR3 has 15 residues. Trimming removed 0 bases from V and 5 bases from J, with 13 bases in between. Germline V gene data show CDR1 as MNHEY and CDR2 as SVGAGI. CDR3 in DNA: TGTGCCAGCAGTTACTCGGAGGGGCGCCGGACTGAAGCTTTCTTT. Its protein product is CASSYSEGRRTEAFF.